The 8 T cell receptor beta chains below come from one sample, sequenced in a study of CD8 T cells in Susac syndrome. Reverse transcription used roughly 0.45 to 1 ug RNA and random hexamers. Each CDR3 protein gets one entry after TCRdb re-called the immunoSEQ multiplex PCR reads with MiXCR. The sample holds fewer than 200,000 distinct CDR3 sequences, roughly nine tenths seen once. Sequenced material: CD4+ T cells from PBMCs. The receptors originated from a human donor with Susac syndrome.

This clonotype was detected once. This chain uses TRBV18 with TRBJ2-4, with TRBD2 matching over 7 bases. Germline loops: CDR1 KGHSH, CDR2 LQKENI. The ends lost 4 bases at V and 5 bases at J; junction bases unmatched: 8. This CDR3 has 15 residues. CDR3 sequence reads: CASSQTGLPENIQYF. CDR3 DNA: TGTGCCAGCTCACAAACGGGACTACCAGAAAACATTCAGTACTTC.

The genes are TRBV25-1 and TRBJ2-1; D tentatively reads TRBD1 or TRBD2 (6 bases each). This CDR3 is built from 15 residues. Trimming left V 1 base short and J 2 bases short, with 9 bases between. Germline CDR1 MGHDK, CDR2 SYGVNS. CDR3 DNA: TGTGCCAGCAGTGAATTGGGGGGCCCCTACAATGAGCAGTTCTTC. Its protein is CASSELGGPYNEQFF.

This rearrangement joins TRBV19 to TRBJ1-6; TRBD1 aligns across 7 bases. The V segment lost 4 bases and the J segment 6 bases; nucleotides outside the gene matches: 6. Germline assignment: CDR1 LNHDA and CDR2 SQIVND (reference sequence). The CDR3 is made up of 15 amino acids. The CDR3 nucleotides read TGTGCCAGTAGTAGCCGACAGGGAGGTAATTCACCCCTCCACTTT. Translated, it gives CASSSRQGGNSPLHF.

The V call is TRBV13, the J call TRBJ1-6, with D hard to call. Germline V gene data show CDR1 as PRHDT and CDR2 as FYEKMQ (reference sequence). The CDR3 loop spans 15 amino acids. V was cut by 0 bases and J by 5 bases, with 8 bases left in between. Here the CDR3 DNA reads TGTGCCAGCAGCTTAGGGGGTGGAGATAATTCACCCCTCCACTTT. Translated: CASSLGGGDNSPLHF.

The V call is TRBV7-9, the J call TRBJ2-4; unclear D gene. CDR3 length: 15 amino acids. Per the germline V gene, CDR1 is SEHNR and CDR2 is FQNEAQ (reference sequence). V was trimmed by 1 base and J by 7 bases, leaving 14 bases between them. CDR3 sequence (DNA): TGTGCCAGCAGCTTAGACTCGTCAGGCAGTAACATTCAGTACTTC. Translated, it gives CASSLDSSGSNIQYF.

V usage is TRBV20-1 and J usage is TRBJ1-1; D not certain. V lost 6 bases, J lost 5 bases, and 22 bases lay in between. The germline CDR1 and CDR2 sequences are DFQATT and SNEGSKA (reference sequence). CDR3 length equals 15 residues. This CDR3 is CSARIGSSSMTEAFF. The CDR3 region has the DNA TGCAGTGCAAGGATAGGGAGTTCTTCGATGACTGAAGCTTTCTTT.

The chain has TRBV5-1 and TRBJ1-1; the D is unclear. The V and J ends lost 5 bases and 3 bases respectively, with 20 bases between them. Germline assignment: CDR1 SGHRS and CDR2 YFSETQ. This CDR3 is built from 16 residues. The CDR3 loop is CASSPHASGPHTEAFF. CDR3 bases: TGCGCCAGCAGTCCTCACGCTTCCGGGCCCCACACTGAAGCTTTCTTT. The whole variable domain, remainder taken from reference TRBV5-1 and TRBJ1-1, is KAGVTQTPRYLIKTRGQQVTLSCSPISGHRSVSWYQQTPGQGLQFLFEYFSETQRNKGNFPGRFSGRQFSNSRSEMNVSTLELGDSALYLCASSPHASGPHTEAFFGQGTRLTVV.

The chain employs TRBV5-6 and TRBJ1-2; no firm D call. Germline V CDR1 and CDR2: SGHDT, YYEEEE. There are 14 residues in the CDR3. Trimming took 2 bases from V and 9 from J, leaving 17 bases between them. The CDR3 is CASSFSTPSMSYTF. DNA of the CDR3: TGTGCCAGCAGCTTTTCGACTCCCTCTATGAGCTACACCTTC.